This T cell receptor (beta chain) was profiled in a study of control samples from healthy donors and cancer patients. Sequencing was performed with immunoSEQ multiplex PCR; in TCRdb, only in-frame clones are kept and a portion is missing. This sample has about 100,000 clones, with more than 75% found just once. CDR3 length equals 14 residues. From germline, CDR1 is LNHDA and CDR2 SQIVND (reference sequence). Trimming took 4 bases from V and 3 from J; bases not matched to a gene: 4. The TCR originated in a woman aged 50 to 65 in good health. The sequenced sample consisted of blood. This chain uses TRBV19 with TRBJ2-5; 8 bases align to TRBD1. The CDR3, as DNA: TGTGCCAGTAGTACTCGGACAGGGAAAGAGACCCAGTACTTC. This sequence encodes CASSTRTGKETQYF.